Given below is one TCR beta chain in context. This entry comes from a study of tumor T cells in aggressive B-cell lymphoma. The CDR3 loop spans 15 amino acids. Germline assignment: CDR1 MNHEY and CDR2 SVGAGI. V lost 6 bases, J lost 0 bases, and 8 bases stayed unmatched. Sequencing was performed with immunoSEQ multiplex PCR; in TCRdb, only in-frame clones are kept and a portion is missing. The sample yields approximately 780 clones, about three fifths seen once. This TCR was sampled from an adult with diffuse large B cell lymphoma. Sequencing was done on a sample of tumor tissue. This chain connects TRBV6-5 to TRBJ2-7; 7 nucleotides agree with TRBD2. In DNA form, the CDR3 reads TGTGCCAGCAGCCCCCGGATAGCGGGCTCCTACGAGCAGTACTTC. It encodes CASSPRIAGSYEQYF.